Here is one TCR beta chain with its context. What it binds is unknown. Distinct nucleotide sequences in the sample also encode this CDR3. Per the germline V gene, CDR1 is MNHEY and CDR2 is SMNVEV (reference sequence). V was cut by 2 bases and J by 1 base, with 5 bases left in between. The CDR3 runs to 13 residues. The assay was immunoSEQ multiplex PCR, and TCRdb's table has in-frame clones only and misses some. The sample yields around 150,000 clones, 94% seen once. The record originates from a study of OX40 agonist ivuxolimab in advanced cancers. At the level of the study: Patients receiving dose escalation had hepatocellular carcinoma, melanoma, renal cell or head and neck cancer. The study, taken as a whole, reports: The CD4+ and CD8+ T cells in the blood had expanded clonally by week 6 at 0.1 to 3.0 mg/kg. Among expanded peripheral T cells, antigen specificity went undetermined.

The gene calls are TRBV27 and TRBJ1-1; tentatively, D is TRBD1 (5 bases). The TCR originated in an adult with an advanced solid tumor such as melanoma, head and neck, liver or kidney cancer. The sample was CD4+ or CD8+ T cells sorted from blood, taken in a trial of the OX40 agonist ivuxolimab. In DNA form, the CDR3 reads TGTGCCAGCAGTTTAAGGGGGAACACTGAAGCTTTCTTT. The encoded protein is CASSLRGNTEAFF.